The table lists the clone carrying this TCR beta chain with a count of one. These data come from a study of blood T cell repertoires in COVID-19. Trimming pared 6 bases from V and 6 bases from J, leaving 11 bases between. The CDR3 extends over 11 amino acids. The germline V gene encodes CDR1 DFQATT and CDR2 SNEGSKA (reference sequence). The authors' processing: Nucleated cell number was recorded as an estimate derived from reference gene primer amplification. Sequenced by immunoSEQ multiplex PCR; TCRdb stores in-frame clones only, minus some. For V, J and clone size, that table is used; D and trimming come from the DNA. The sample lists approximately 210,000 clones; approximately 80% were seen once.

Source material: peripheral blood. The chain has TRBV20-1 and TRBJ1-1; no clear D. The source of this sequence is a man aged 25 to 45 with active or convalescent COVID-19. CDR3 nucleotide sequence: TGCAGTGCCCAGAACCCAGCTGAAGCTTTCTTT. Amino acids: CSAQNPAEAFF.